Presented here are 29 T cell receptor beta chains from one specimen sequenced in a study of blood T cell repertoires in COVID-19. TCRdb's copy holds only in-frame clones and misses some; the assay was immunoSEQ multiplex PCR. The sample lists over 150,000 clones, roughly 90% occurring once. The sequenced sample consisted of PBMCs or T cells enriched from blood (not recorded which). Source of these receptors: a woman aged 45-59 years who had recovered from COVID-19.

V gene TRBV2 combines with J gene TRBJ2-1; TRBD2 matches at 8 bases. From germline, CDR1 is SNHLY and CDR2 FYNNEI. V lost 7 bases and J lost 4; bases outside the gene matches: 9. CDR3 length: 15 amino acids. CDR3 sequence reads: CASKSGLAIYNEQFF. The CDR3 DNA follows: TGTGCCAGCAAAAGTGGACTAGCCATATACAATGAGCAGTTCTTC.

V usage is TRBV2 and J usage is TRBJ2-3, with TRBD2 as a possible D gene (5 bases). The CDR3 runs 14 residues. The ends were cut back, 6 bases at V and 0 bases at J, with 10 bases in the middle. From germline, CDR1 is SNHLY and CDR2 FYNNEI. The DNA of the CDR3 is TGTGCCAGCAGACGGGGAGCTAGCACAGATACGCAGTATTTT. This codes for CASRRGASTDTQYF.

V and J are TRBV5-1 and TRBJ2-1; possibly TRBD2 for D (5 bases). V was trimmed by 4 bases and J by 8 bases, leaving 22 bases between them. Germline CDR1 and CDR2: SGHRS and YFSETQ. The CDR3 is made up of 16 amino acids. The CDR3 sequence is CASSRGMREWAYEQFF. CDR3 nucleotide sequence: TGCGCCAGCAGCCGCGGAATGAGGGAGTGGGCCTATGAGCAGTTCTTC.

This chain joins TRBV9 and TRBJ1-2, with D tentatively TRBD1 (6 bases). This CDR3 is built from 12 residues. CDR1 and CDR2 (germline): SGDLS, YYNGEE. Trimming stripped 6 bases from V and 4 bases from J, with 10 bases between. CDR3 region: CASNRAGYGYTF. The CDR3 bases are TGTGCCAGCAACAGGGCGGGCTATGGCTACACCTTC.

The CDR3 here is CASSLDRGGGPGSYEQYF. The DNA of the CDR3 is TGTGCCAGCAGCTTAGATAGGGGCGGGGGCCCTGGGTCCTACGAGCAGTACTTC. The chain joins TRBV11-3 to TRBJ2-7; D perhaps matches TRBD2 (7 bases). Trimming stripped 0 bases from V and 1 base from J, with 19 bases between. The CDR3 has 18 residues. Germline-derived CDR1 and CDR2 are SGHNT and YENEEA.

The chain couples TRBV5-1 to TRBJ1-1; D may be TRBD1 (6 bases). Trimming took 5 bases from V and 4 from J, leaving 18 bases between them. Per the germline V gene, CDR1 is SGHRS and CDR2 is YFSETQ. The CDR3 runs 15 residues. CDR3 bases: TGCGCCAGCAGACAGGGCTCCGGTGTAGGCACTGAAGCTTTCTTT. It encodes CASRQGSGVGTEAFF.

This chain connects TRBV5-4 to TRBJ2-7; D uncertain. The CDR3 spans 13 residues. V lost 0 bases, J lost 5 bases, and 9 bases lay in between. Germline V gene data show CDR1 as SGHNT and CDR2 as YYREEE (reference sequence). For the CDR3, the DNA is TGTGCCAGCAGCTTGGGTCAACTAAACGAGCAGTACTTC. Its protein is CASSLGQLNEQYF.

The V call is TRBV5-6, the J call TRBJ1-4; 8 bases agree with TRBD1. The CDR3 length is 17 residues. Germline-derived CDR1 and CDR2 are SGHDT and YYEEEE. J lost 0 bases, V lost 6 bases, and 10 bases had no gene match. DNA for the CDR3: TGTGCCAGCAAACTGACAGGGGACTCAACAACTAATGAAAAACTGTTTTTT. Residues: CASKLTGDSTTNEKLFF.

This chain connects TRBV7-8 to TRBJ1-4; no reliable D call. Per the germline V gene, CDR1 is SGHVS and CDR2 is FQNEAQ. This CDR3 has 17 amino acids. V was trimmed by 5 bases and J by 8 bases, leaving 24 bases between them. DNA of the CDR3: TGTGCCAGCAGCATCAACACAAGGCCCCGAGAGGAGGAAAAACTGTTTTTT. This encodes CASSINTRPREEEKLFF. Looking up the rest from reference TRBV7-8 and TRBJ1-4 gives the full variable domain: GAGVSQSPRYKVAKRGQDVALRCDPISGHVSLFWYQQALGQGPEFLTYFQNEAQLDKSGLPSDRFFAERPEGSVSTLKIQRTQQEDSAVYLCASSINTRPREEEKLFFGSGTQLSVL.

The chain couples TRBV5-1 to TRBJ2-2, with 11 bases identical to TRBD2. Trimming cost V 4 bases and J 0 bases; bases outside gene matches: 2. CDR3 length equals 16 residues. CDR1 and CDR2 from the germline V gene are SGHRS and YFSETQ. The CDR3: CASSQTSGTNTGELFF. CDR3 sequence (DNA): TGCGCCAGCAGCCAGACTAGCGGGACGAACACCGGGGAGCTGTTTTTT.

The rearrangement links TRBV5-6 to TRBJ2-1, with 7 bases matching TRBD2. V was pared by 3 bases and J by 6 bases, with 12 bases of the junction left unmatched. Germline lookup yields CDR1 SGHDT and CDR2 YYEEEE. CDR3 length: 16 amino acids. The CDR3 protein is CASSSLPSGLGNEQFF. CDR3 DNA sequence: TGTGCCAGCAGCTCTCTTCCTAGCGGTCTAGGCAATGAGCAGTTCTTC.

The J gene is TRBJ2-7, the V gene TRBV19; unclear D gene. Deletions cut 5 bases from V and 3 bases from J, with 17 bases between. The germline CDR1 and CDR2 sequences are LNHDA and SQIVND (reference sequence). The length of the CDR3 is 15 residues. This chain's CDR3 is CASSQRPGSYYEQYF. The DNA of the CDR3 is TGTGCCAGTAGTCAACGGCCCGGTAGCTACTACGAGCAGTACTTC. The full variable domain, its missing parts supplied by reference TRBV19 and TRBJ2-7, is DGGITQSPKYLFRKEGQNVTLSCEQNLNHDAMYWYRQDPGQGLRLIYYSQIVNDFQKGDIAEGYSVSREKKESFPLTVTSAQKNPTAFYLCASSQRPGSYYEQYFGPGTRLTVT.

Only a few counts were recorded for this clone. The V and J genes are TRBV20-1 and TRBJ2-7; D might be TRBD2 (6 bases). Germline V CDR1 and CDR2: DFQATT, SNEGSKA (reference sequence). The CDR3 is 12 residues long. V shed 3 bases and J shed 5 bases, with 11 bases lying between them. The CDR3 nucleotides read TGCAGTGCTAGTGGAGGGAACCACGAGCAGTACTTC. Translating it yields CSASGGNHEQYF.

V usage is TRBV6-5 and J usage is TRBJ1-1, with D unclear. Germline CDR1 MNHEY, CDR2 SVGAGI. This CDR3 has 11 residues. V was clipped by 7 bases and J by 3 bases, with 6 bases between them. CDR3 nucleotides: TGTGCCAGCACTTCGTACACTGAAGCTTTCTTT. Translating gives CASTSYTEAFF.

The V call is TRBV19, the J call TRBJ1-4; the match to TRBD1 covers 9 bases. The ends lost 6 bases at V and 10 bases at J; junction bases unmatched: 15. The CDR3 is made up of 16 amino acids. Germline V lookup: CDR1 LNHDA, CDR2 SQIVND (reference sequence). The CDR3 protein is CASSRTARTGAVKLFF. CDR3 sequence (DNA): TGTGCCAGTAGCCGCACCGCGCGGACAGGGGCGGTAAAACTGTTTTTT.

The gene calls are TRBV7-2 and TRBJ1-2; possibly TRBD1 for D (5 bases). V was trimmed by 3 bases and J by 4 bases, leaving 9 bases between them. Germline V gives CDR1 SGHTA, CDR2 FQGNSA. This CDR3 region has 13 residues. The CDR3 bases are TGTGCCAGCAGCTTCCAGGGAGGCTATGGCTACACCTTC. Residues: CASSFQGGYGYTF.

The V call is TRBV6-6, the J call TRBJ2-7; TRBD1 aligns across 10 bases. Per germline, CDR1 MNHNY and CDR2 SVGAGI (reference sequence). This CDR3 comprises 15 residues. J gave up 5 bases and V 6 bases, and 10 bases lay outside the gene matches. Written as DNA, the CDR3 is TGTGCCAGCAGCCCCAGGGACAGGGGAGGGCACGAGCAGTACTTC. This translates into CASSPRDRGGHEQYF.

V gene TRBV27 combines with J gene TRBJ2-4, with 8 bases identical to TRBD1. Trimming took 6 bases from V and 1 from J; bases not matched to a gene: 5. The CDR3 length is 15 residues. Per the germline V gene, CDR1 is MNHEY and CDR2 is SMNVEV (reference sequence). The CDR3 DNA follows: TGTGCCAGCAGCTCGGGACAGGTGGCCAAAAACATTCAGTACTTC. The encoded protein is CASSSGQVAKNIQYF.

V and J are TRBV7-9 and TRBJ1-2; D possibly corresponds to TRBD1 (6 bases). Germline assignment: CDR1 SEHNR and CDR2 FQNEAQ (reference sequence). V dropped 1 base and J dropped 7 bases, with 16 bases sitting between them. CDR3 size: 15 residues. The CDR3 loop reads CASSLDAGTKGGYTF. The CDR3 DNA follows: TGTGCCAGCAGCTTAGACGCCGGGACAAAGGGTGGCTACACCTTC.

The gene calls are TRBV5-6 and TRBJ2-7; 11 bases are shared with TRBD1. With V trimmed by 3 bases and J by 3 bases, 5 bases remained unmatched. Germline loops: CDR1 SGHDT, CDR2 YYEEEE. This CDR3 comprises 15 residues. The CDR3 nucleotides read TGTGCCAGCAGCTCCCCGGGACAGGGGGTCTACGAGCAGTACTTC. As protein: CASSSPGQGVYEQYF.

This chain connects TRBV5-1 to TRBJ2-1; D perhaps matches TRBD1 (5 bases). The CDR3 is made up of 13 amino acids. CDR1 and CDR2 (germline): SGHRS, YFSETQ. Trimming left V 0 bases short and J 7 bases short, with 8 bases between. CDR3 region: CASSLEGANEQFF. Written as DNA, the CDR3 is TGCGCCAGCAGCTTGGAAGGGGCAAATGAGCAGTTCTTC.

The chain recombines TRBV28 with TRBJ1-4, with 7 bases lining up with TRBD1. With 6 bases clipped from V and 0 bases from J, the junction kept 4 bases outside the gene matches. Germline V gives CDR1 MDHEN, CDR2 SYDVKM. CDR3 size: 15 residues. The CDR3 is CASRRTGATNEKLFF. The CDR3, as DNA: TGTGCCAGCAGACGGACAGGAGCAACTAATGAAAAACTGTTTTTT.

The sample holds one count of this clone. The chain employs TRBV12-3 or TRBV12-4 and TRBJ1-2; 9 bases map to TRBD1. The CDR3 is 13 residues long. V lost 4 bases, J lost 6 bases, and 3 bases stayed unmatched. The CDR3 loop reads CASSWDREDGYTF. CDR3 in DNA: TGTGCCAGCAGTTGGGACAGGGAGGATGGCTACACCTTC.

This chain connects TRBV30 to TRBJ1-5; 9 nucleotides agree with TRBD1. There are 16 residues in the CDR3. Trimming took 2 bases from V and 2 from J; bases not matched to a gene: 7. Germline loops: CDR1 GTSNPN, CDR2 SVGIG (reference sequence). CDR3 sequence (DNA): TGTGCCTGGAGTCCATCGGACAGGGGCCGCAATCAGCCCCAGCATTTT. Translation: CAWSPSDRGRNQPQHF.

V is TRBV6-5 and J is TRBJ2-7; 9 bases map to TRBD1. The CDR3 contains 15 residues. J was trimmed by 3 bases and V by 6 bases; bases with no gene match: 9. CDR1 and CDR2 from the germline V gene are MNHEY and SVGAGI. The CDR3 DNA reads as TGTGCCAGCAGACGAATCCGGGACAGGGTCTACGAGCAGTACTTC. This codes for CASRRIRDRVYEQYF.

This clone was seen only once. The J gene is TRBJ2-2, the V gene TRBV7-9; 8 bases line up with TRBD2. The CDR3 sequence is 13 residues long. CDR1 and CDR2 from the germline V gene are SEHNR and FQNEAQ (reference sequence). The trim removed 8 bases at V and 5 bases at J, leaving 4 bases unmatched. For the CDR3, the DNA is TGTGCCAGCCGAGGACTAGCTACCGGGGAGCTGTTTTTT. It yields the protein CASRGLATGELFF.

The CDR3 region has the DNA TGTGCCAGCAGTTATGGGGCAGACCACTATGGCTACACCTTC. The encoded protein is CASSYGADHYGYTF. The J gene is TRBJ1-2, the V gene TRBV6-5; perhaps TRBD1 as D (5 bases). The CDR3 covers 14 residues. Germline V gene sequence: CDR1 MNHEY, CDR2 SVGAGI. V lost 3 bases to trimming and J lost 3 bases, with 11 bases between them.

This CDR3 reads CASSPRQGTYEQYF. The CDR3 DNA sequence: TGTGCCAGCAGCCCCCGACAGGGTACCTACGAGCAGTACTTC. This chain connects TRBV3-1 (or the pseudogene TRBV3-2) to TRBJ2-7; 7 bases map to TRBD1. V dropped 4 bases and J dropped 2; count of bases not matched to a gene: 5. The CDR3 contains 14 residues. CDR1 LGHDT and CDR2 YNNKEL come from the germline V gene (reference sequence).

The V call is TRBV5-6, the J call TRBJ2-7, with 9 bases fitting TRBD2. The germline gives CDR1 SGHDT, CDR2 YYEEEE. The CDR3 spans 15 residues. V shed 0 bases and J 2 bases; nucleotides not matched to a gene: 3. The CDR3 DNA reads as TGTGCCAGCAGCTTGGCGCTAGCGGGAACCTACGAGCAGTACTTC. Translation: CASSLALAGTYEQYF.